This entry features one TCR beta chain sequence. Its antigen is unknown. Per-base quality was not reported, and no clone a single base away is much larger than it. The sample originates from a study of cytomegalovirus exposure and HLA in healthy donors (dated 2017 in TCRdb). Concerning the study at large: An earlier analysis of some 600 of the donors reported 250 to 300 Gb of sequence data and around 110 million unique TCR beta sequences obtained from roughly 180 million T cells. Around 300 gigabases of sequencing data and tens of millions of unique TCR sequences were included in an early release covering roughly 600 HLA-typed donors. Of the 350 to 450 genotyped donors, 81% were placed in the genetic ancestry cluster associated with self-reported Caucasian donors. The study aimed to test whether signatures of past pathogen exposure could be identified by cataloging public T cell receptors. Using immunosequencing, the study profiled T cell repertoires from 666 subjects and related those repertoires to cytomegalovirus serostatus. In addition to the first cohort of 650 to 750 subjects, a separate validation cohort of 100 to 150 different subjects was used. High-throughput TCR immunosequencing, statistical association of individual TCRs with disease status, and machine learning were combined to predict cytomegalovirus infection status. A later analysis re-examined previously published TCR beta repertoires from about 670 donors and added high-resolution HLA genotyping to investigate patterns of TCR occurrence. In the later analysis, no new phenotypic data were used to find candidate immune exposures; instead, reliance was placed on TCR beta sequences and their occurrence across donors. In an earlier analysis of 587 of the donors, high-throughput TCR beta sequencing was used to judge whether each TCR beta V gene segment behaved as functional or pseudogenic. Donor age, sex, ethnicity and CMV serostatus were compiled together with the repertoire data. In a later genetic analysis, genome-wide SNP genotypes for about three fifths of the 666 donors were used, and that subset was treated as a discovery cohort. Every repertoire in the discovery cohort had been generated on one and the same sequencing platform. HLA typing covered class I and class II loci at four-digit resolution. The number of donors typed differed by locus, with roughly 629-640 for A, B, C, DRB1 and DQB1, around 560 for DQA1, 600 to 610 for DPA1, and 400 to 490 for DPB1. About 5 DR-DQ haplotypes were handled as single units for association and clustering, since linkage in the cohort was strong. Among 398 genotyped donors of the cohort, an average of approximately 240,000 unique TCR beta nucleotide sequences were sequenced per donor, around 18% of them non-productive.

The cohort comprised approximately 700 healthy bone marrow donors. All cohort members were sampled while nominally healthy, although unrecorded immune exposures were likely present. The donor was CMV seropositive and belonged to the group of 250 to 300 seropositive cohort members. A peripheral blood sample was collected from each donor, and TCR beta sequencing was performed on peripheral blood mononuclear cells. Genomic DNA was extracted from the blood cell samples with the Qiagen DNeasy Blood Extraction Kit. The CDR3 covers 12 residues, taking in both the cysteine and the phenylalanine. The kept DNA is CDR3 alone, 36 bases in frame from the first base. The germline V gene specifies MGHRA as CDR1 and YSYEKL as CDR2. Deletion took 4 bases off V and 7 bases off J, with a span of 8 bases between the germline ends. Study-wide conclusions, independent of this receptor: An association between a missense DCLRE1C variant and V-gene and J-gene trimming of TCR beta chains was found in a later genetic analysis and replicated in an independent cohort. A further reported finding was that TCR beta sequences accurately predicted the HLA-A and HLA-B alleles for most subjects in the first cohort. A later analysis reported that several top co-occurrence clusters appeared linked to parvovirus B19, influenza, CMV and Epstein-Barr virus. Correlated functional status among segregating V segments might be attributable to linkage disequilibrium, but an unknown experimental factor could not be ruled out. The cohort was sequenced for TCR beta chains only, and without alpha or paired-chain data the features that could be detected were limited. When HLA alleles, especially DR and DQ, strongly co-occurred, TCR associations were difficult to assign to individual alleles. Cytomegalovirus status was reported to be diagnosed by the classifier with high specificity and sensitivity in both the original and validation cohorts. The sequencing pipeline was judged likely to have produced a cluster of highly shared sequence variants as a technical artifact. In vitro tests confirmed that a few of the cytomegalovirus-associated TCR beta chains recognize cytomegalovirus antigens. Because some donors lacked HLA typing at each locus, the association tests relied only on the typed subset. A later analysis found that HLA-associated TCR beta chains were more clonally expanded and had lower generation probabilities than equally common non-associated chains. Some IMGT-functional V segments, including TRBV6-2 and TRBV6-3, could not be distinguished by the 87-base-pair reads and were therefore excluded. Specific HLA alleles were associated with 15,000 to 20,000 TCR beta sequences at a false discovery rate of 0.05 in a later analysis. The study gave a list of 150 to 200 TCR beta chains associated with cytomegalovirus. Compared with the approximately 670-donor mean, donors in an Asian-associated ancestry cluster had fewer N-insertions in productive TCRs, according to a later genetic analysis. A later analysis found that TCR association rates varied across HLA loci, with DRB1 alleles showing the most associated TCRs and HLA-C alleles the fewest. According to a later analysis, most CMV-associated TCR beta chains appeared to be HLA-restricted, and the HLA associations seemed to be driven largely by CMV exposure. Because counts were too low, some 17 rarely observed V segments, including chromosome 9 orphons, were excluded from the earlier analysis of fewer than 650 of the donors. Presence/absence analyses assumed roughly uniform sequencing depth across donors, an assumption that may not hold. The authors suggested that the approach could potentially be generalized to other disease states and immunological phenotypes. Broadly in line with IMGT annotations, most TCR beta V segments showed up in productive rearrangements about 87% or about 30% of the time in an earlier analysis of around 550 of the donors. Most TCR sequences were seen in very few donors, while some public TCRs were found in many individuals. The only immune exposure information available for the cohort was CMV serostatus.

Library preparation used the immunoSEQ multiplex PCR assay. The multiplex PCR relied on a mix of 60 forward primers for TCR Vbeta segments and 13 reverse primers for TCR Jbeta segments. The CDR3 region of rearranged TCR beta genes was amplified from genomic DNA with a multiplex PCR assay. The amplified TCR beta libraries were sequenced on the Illumina HiSeq System as 87-base-pair reads. Processing in the source paper ran as follows. A later analysis tallied tens of millions of unique TCR beta chains across the 660 or so repertoires, and approximately 12 million of those chains were shared by two or more donors. Raw reads were error-corrected and collapsed into unique sequences by a nearest-neighbor algorithm in which closely related sequences were merged to remove PCR and sequencing errors. V, D and J gene segments were assigned by aligning CDR3 sequences to IMGT reference sequences. For a sequence to be retained, a match of at least six nucleotides was required to both a V gene segment and a J gene segment. Rearrangements were called productive when the CDR3 lacked stop codons and stayed in frame with V and J; all others were non-productive. Following IMGT convention, CDR3 was defined as the stretch from the second conserved V-encoded cysteine to the conserved J-encoded phenylalanine. The earlier analysis of about 640 of the donors excluded any sequence lacking an unambiguous match to a single V gene segment. An earlier analysis of approximately 590 of the donors classified V segments as functional when productive rearrangements were above 56.7% and as segregating when the standard deviation between donors was above 5%. A statistical classification framework was built for diagnosing cytomegalovirus status from the catalog of TCR beta chain sequences. In a later analysis, TCR nucleotide sequences were compared against IMGT/GENE-DB human TR gene sequences so that V and J genes could be assigned. A later analysis assigned CDR3 sequences and most-parsimonious VDJ recombination scenarios with the TCRdist pipeline. In a later analysis, each TCR beta chain was defined by its CDR3 amino acid sequence together with its V-gene family, and reads lacking a unique V-gene family were excluded. To address suspected cross-contamination and a sequencing artifact, a later analysis removed 592 highly shared, low-generation-probability nucleotide sequences. For each public chain, a later analysis derived a clonal expansion index from normalized ranks of inferred template counts within each repertoire. In a later analysis, generation probabilities were computed with a VDJ recombination model fitted to out-of-frame rearrangements, and the resulting probabilities were checked against IGoR. A later analysis scored TCR-TCR, TCR-HLA and TCR-CMV co-occurrence with hypergeometric tests, applying a repertoire-size bias correction to TCR pairs. In a later analysis, false discovery rates were estimated by permuting HLA or CMV assignments 20 times. In a later analysis, co-occurring TCRs were grouped using DBSCAN, and TCRdist sequence similarity was added for clustering within HLA-allele-positive subsets. Repertoires with fewer than 30,000 or more than 120,000 public chains were left out of co-occurrence clustering, as were several repertoires with anomalous nucleotide sharing. This is the immuneACCESS table as TCRdb keeps it, with only in-frame sequences that have V and J called. A part of the clones is gone; compared with another copy, unresolved V genes explain less than half, and the rest is unexplained. That table furnishes V, J and clone size, whereas the DNA furnished D and trimming. This sample lists 85,000 to 130,000 clones; over 60% were detected once. The ten largest clones capture around 6.1% of the sample.

The specimen sequenced was PBMCs. Rearrangement joined TRBV4-1 to TRBJ2-1, with the identity of the D gene unclear. The receptor was derived from a man aged 60 to 69 in good health and CMV-seropositive. The CDR3 reads CASSPARNEQFF. In nucleotide form, the sequence is TGCGCCAGCAGCCCTGCACGGAATGAGCAGTTCTTC.